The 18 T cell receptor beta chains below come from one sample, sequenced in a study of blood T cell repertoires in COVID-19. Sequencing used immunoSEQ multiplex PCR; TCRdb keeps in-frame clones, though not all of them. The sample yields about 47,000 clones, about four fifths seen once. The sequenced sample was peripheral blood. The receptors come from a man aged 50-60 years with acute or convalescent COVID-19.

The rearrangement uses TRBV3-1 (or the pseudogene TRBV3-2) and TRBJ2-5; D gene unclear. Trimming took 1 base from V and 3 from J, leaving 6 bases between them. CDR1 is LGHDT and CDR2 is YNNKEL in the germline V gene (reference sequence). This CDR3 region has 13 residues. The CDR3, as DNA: TGTGCCAGCAGCCAAGGAGGTAAAGAGACCCAGTACTTC. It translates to CASSQGGKETQYF.

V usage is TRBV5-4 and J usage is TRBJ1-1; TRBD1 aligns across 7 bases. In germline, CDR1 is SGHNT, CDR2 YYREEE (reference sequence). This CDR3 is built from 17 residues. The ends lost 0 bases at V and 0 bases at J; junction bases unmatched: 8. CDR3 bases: TGTGCCAGCAGCTTGGGGGGGACAGACCCCATGAACACTGAAGCTTTCTTT. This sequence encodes CASSLGGTDPMNTEAFF.

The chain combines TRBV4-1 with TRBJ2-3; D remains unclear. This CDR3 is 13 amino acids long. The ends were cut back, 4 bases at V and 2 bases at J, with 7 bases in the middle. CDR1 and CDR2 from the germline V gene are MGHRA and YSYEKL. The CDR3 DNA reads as TGCGCCAGCAGCCTTGGCCCCACAGATACGCAGTATTTT. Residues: CASSLGPTDTQYF.

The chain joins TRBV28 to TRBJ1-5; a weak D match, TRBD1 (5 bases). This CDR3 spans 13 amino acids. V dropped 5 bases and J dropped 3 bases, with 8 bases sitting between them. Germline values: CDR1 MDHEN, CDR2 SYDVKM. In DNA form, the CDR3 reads TGTGCCAGCAGTCCGACAGTCAATCAGCCCCAGCATTTT. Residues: CASSPTVNQPQHF. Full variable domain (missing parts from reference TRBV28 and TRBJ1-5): DVKVTQSSRYLVKRTGEKVFLECVQDMDHENMFWYRQDPGLGLRLIYFSYDVKMKEKGDIPEGYSVSREKKERFSLILESASTNQTSMYLCASSPTVNQPQHFGDGTRLSIL.

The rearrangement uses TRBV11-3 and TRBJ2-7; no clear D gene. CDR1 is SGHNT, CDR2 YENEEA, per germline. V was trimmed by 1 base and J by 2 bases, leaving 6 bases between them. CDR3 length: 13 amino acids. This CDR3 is CASSLADTYEQYF. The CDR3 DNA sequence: TGTGCCAGCAGCTTAGCAGACACCTACGAGCAGTACTTC. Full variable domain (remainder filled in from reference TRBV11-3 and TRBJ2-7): EAGVVQSPRYKIIEKKQPVAFWCNPISGHNTLYWYLQNLGQGPELLIRYENEEAVDDSQLPKDRFSAERLKGVDSTLKIQPAELGDSAVYLCASSLADTYEQYFGPGTRLTVT.

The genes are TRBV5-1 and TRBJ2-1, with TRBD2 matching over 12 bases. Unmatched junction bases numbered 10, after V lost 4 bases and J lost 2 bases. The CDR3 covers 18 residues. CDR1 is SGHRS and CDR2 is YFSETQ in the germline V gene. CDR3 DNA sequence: TGCGCCAGCAGCCCGGGACTAGCGGGTCCCCACCCCTACAATGAGCAGTTCTTC. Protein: CASSPGLAGPHPYNEQFF.

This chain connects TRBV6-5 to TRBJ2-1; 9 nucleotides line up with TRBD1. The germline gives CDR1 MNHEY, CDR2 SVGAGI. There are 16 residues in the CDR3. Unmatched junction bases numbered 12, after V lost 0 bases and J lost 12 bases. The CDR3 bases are TGTGCCAGCAGTTACTCGACCGGGACAGGGAAGGAGGGGCAGTTCTTC. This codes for CASSYSTGTGKEGQFF.

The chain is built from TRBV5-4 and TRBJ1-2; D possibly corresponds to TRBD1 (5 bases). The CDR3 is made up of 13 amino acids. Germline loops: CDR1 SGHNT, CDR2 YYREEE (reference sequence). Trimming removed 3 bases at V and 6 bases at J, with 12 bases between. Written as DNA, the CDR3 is TGTGCCAGCAGCTACCCAGGGATAAATGGCTACACCTTC. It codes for CASSYPGINGYTF.

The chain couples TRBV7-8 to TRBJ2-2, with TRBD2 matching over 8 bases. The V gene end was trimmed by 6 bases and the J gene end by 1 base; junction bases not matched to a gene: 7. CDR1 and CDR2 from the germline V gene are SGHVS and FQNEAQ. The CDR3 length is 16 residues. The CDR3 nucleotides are TGTGCCAGCAGTCCGCAGAGCGGGGGGAACACCGGGGAGCTGTTTTTT. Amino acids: CASSPQSGGNTGELFF.

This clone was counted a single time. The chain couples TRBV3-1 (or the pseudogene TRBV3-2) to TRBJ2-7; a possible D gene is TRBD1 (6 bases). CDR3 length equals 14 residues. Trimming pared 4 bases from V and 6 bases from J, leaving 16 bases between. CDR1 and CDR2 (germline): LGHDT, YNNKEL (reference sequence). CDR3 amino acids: CASSPRQDFTEQYF. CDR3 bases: TGTGCCAGCAGCCCCAGACAGGACTTCACCGAGCAGTACTTC.

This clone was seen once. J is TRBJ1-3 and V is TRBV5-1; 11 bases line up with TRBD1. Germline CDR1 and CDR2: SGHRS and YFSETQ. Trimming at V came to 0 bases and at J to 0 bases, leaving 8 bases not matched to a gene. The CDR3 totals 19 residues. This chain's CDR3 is CASSLGTGGSLSSGNTIYF. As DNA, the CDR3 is TGCGCCAGCAGCTTGGGGACAGGGGGCTCCTTGAGCTCTGGAAACACCATATATTTT.

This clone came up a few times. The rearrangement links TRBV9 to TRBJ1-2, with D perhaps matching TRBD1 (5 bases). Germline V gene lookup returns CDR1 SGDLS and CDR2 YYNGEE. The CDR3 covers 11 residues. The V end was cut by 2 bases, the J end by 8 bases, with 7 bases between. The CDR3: CASSVPGGYTF. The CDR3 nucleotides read TGTGCCAGCAGCGTCCCAGGGGGCTACACCTTC.

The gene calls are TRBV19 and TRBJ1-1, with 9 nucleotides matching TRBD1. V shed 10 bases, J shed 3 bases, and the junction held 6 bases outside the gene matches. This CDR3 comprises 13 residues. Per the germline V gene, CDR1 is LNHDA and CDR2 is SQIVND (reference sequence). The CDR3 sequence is CAIKQGADTEAFF. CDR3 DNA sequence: TGTGCCATTAAACAGGGGGCGGACACTGAAGCTTTCTTT.

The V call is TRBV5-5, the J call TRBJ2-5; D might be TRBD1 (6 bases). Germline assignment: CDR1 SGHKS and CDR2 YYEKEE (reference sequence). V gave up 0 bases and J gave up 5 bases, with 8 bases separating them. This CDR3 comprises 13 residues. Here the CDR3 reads CASSLAGDETQYF. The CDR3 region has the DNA TGTGCCAGCAGCTTGGCAGGGGATGAGACCCAGTACTTC.

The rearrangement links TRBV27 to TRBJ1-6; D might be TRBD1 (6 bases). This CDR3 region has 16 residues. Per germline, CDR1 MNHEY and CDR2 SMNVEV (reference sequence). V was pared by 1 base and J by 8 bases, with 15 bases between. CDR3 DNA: TGTGCCAGCAGTTTATATCCCCCACAGGGAGATTCACCCCTCCACTTT. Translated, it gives CASSLYPPQGDSPLHF.

The CDR3 DNA follows: TGCGCCAGCAGCCTTGGCGGAAATTTTCTCTACGAGCAGTACTTC. This sequence encodes CASSLGGNFLYEQYF. This chain connects TRBV4-1 to TRBJ2-7; D remains ambiguous. The CDR3 totals 15 residues. CDR1 and CDR2 from the germline V gene are MGHRA and YSYEKL. Trimming took 4 bases from V and 3 from J, leaving 16 bases between them.

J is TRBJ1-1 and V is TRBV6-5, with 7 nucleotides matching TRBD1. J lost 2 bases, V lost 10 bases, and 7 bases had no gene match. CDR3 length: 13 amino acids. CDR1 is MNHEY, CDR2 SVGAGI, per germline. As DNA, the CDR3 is TGTGCCACCAACAGGGGCCAAAACACTGAAGCTTTCTTT. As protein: CATNRGQNTEAFF.

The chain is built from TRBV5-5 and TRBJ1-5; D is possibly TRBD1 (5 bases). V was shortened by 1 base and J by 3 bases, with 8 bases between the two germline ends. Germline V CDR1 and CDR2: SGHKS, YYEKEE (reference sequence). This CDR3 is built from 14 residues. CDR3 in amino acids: CASSLQGYNQPQHF. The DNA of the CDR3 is TGTGCCAGCAGCTTGCAGGGATACAATCAGCCCCAGCATTTT.